The 30 T cell receptor beta chains presented below share a single source sample, sequenced in a study of patients and donors after allogeneic stem cell transplantation. One entry per CDR3 protein results from TCRdb running MiXCR on the RT-PCR reads. The table records about 100,000 distinct CDR3 sequences, around 36% of them present only once. Sequenced sample: blood, either unsorted or a sorted T cell fraction (not recorded which). Receptor source: a human donor who was either an allogeneic HSCT recipient or a stem cell or donor lymphocyte infusion donor (not recorded which). It is not recorded whose cells these are; they may come from a transplant donor.

This clonotype was found once. The V gene is TRBV27, the J gene TRBJ2-2; possible D gene TRBD1, 7 bases. Trimming removed 2 bases at V and 5 bases at J, with 15 bases between. The CDR3 runs to 16 residues. Per the germline V gene, CDR1 is MNHEY and CDR2 is SMNVEV (reference sequence). The CDR3 protein is CASSLVQGGRTGELFF. CDR3 in DNA: TGTGCCAGCAGTTTAGTCCAGGGGGGCCGAACCGGGGAGCTGTTTTTT.

This clonotype was detected a few times. The rearrangement links TRBV29-1 to TRBJ1-1, with D possibly being TRBD1 (5 bases). The ends were cut back, 0 bases at V and 7 bases at J, with 15 bases in the middle. In germline, CDR1 is SQVTM, CDR2 ANQGSEA. This CDR3 spans 14 amino acids. The CDR3 region is CSVEELGEEGEAFF. As DNA, the CDR3 is TGCAGCGTTGAAGAGCTGGGGGAGGAGGGTGAAGCTTTCTTT.

In this sample, this clonotype turned up a few times. V gene TRBV5-5 combines with J gene TRBJ2-1; 9 bases line up with TRBD1. V shed 0 bases and J 4 bases; nucleotides not matched to a gene: 8. Germline V gives CDR1 SGHKS, CDR2 YYEKEE (reference sequence). The CDR3 has 17 amino acids. CDR3: CASSLAPTGGKYNEQFF. The CDR3 DNA reads as TGTGCCAGCAGCTTGGCACCTACAGGGGGCAAATACAATGAGCAGTTCTTC. The whole variable domain, remainder taken from reference TRBV5-5 and TRBJ2-1, is DAGVTQSPTHLIKTRGQQVTLRCSPISGHKSVSWYQQVLGQGPQFIFQYYEKEERGRGNFPDRFSARQFPNYSSELNVNALLLGDSALYLCASSLAPTGGKYNEQFFGPGTRLTVL.

The table lists this clonotype with a few counts. The rearrangement joins TRBV7-9 to TRBJ2-7; TRBD1 matches at 9 bases. This CDR3 has 17 residues. The ends lost 1 base at V and 3 bases at J; junction bases unmatched: 10. Germline V gene lookup returns CDR1 SEHNR and CDR2 FQNEAQ (reference sequence). For the CDR3, the DNA is TGTGCCAGCAGCTTAGGTCAAACCGGGACAGGGAACTACGAGCAGTACTTC. It translates to CASSLGQTGTGNYEQYF.

This chain connects TRBV24-1 to TRBJ1-5; D ambiguous. The V and J ends lost 5 bases and 0 bases respectively, with 7 bases between them. CDR1 is KGHDR, CDR2 SFDVKD, per germline. The CDR3 length is 14 residues. The CDR3 DNA is TGTGCCACCAGTGTTACGGATAGCAATCAGCCCCAGCATTTT. It is translated as CATSVTDSNQPQHF.

The chain is built from TRBV5-1 and TRBJ2-1; possibly TRBD1 for D (6 bases). The germline V and J ends were trimmed by 3 bases and 2 bases, with 12 bases remaining between them. This CDR3 region has 15 residues. Germline V lookup: CDR1 SGHRS, CDR2 YFSETQ. The CDR3 DNA reads as TGCGCCAGCAGCTCACAGGGTAGGGCCTACAATGAGCAGTTCTTC. Translation gives CASSSQGRAYNEQFF.

This clonotype was recorded once. The V gene is TRBV18, the J gene TRBJ2-5; no firm D call. CDR3 length equals 14 residues. Trimming shortened V by 2 bases and J by 2 bases, and 9 bases separated the two germline ends. In germline, CDR1 is KGHSH, CDR2 LQKENI. The CDR3 spells CASSPTTPQETQYF. DNA of the CDR3: TGTGCCAGCTCACCAACGACGCCTCAAGAGACCCAGTACTTC.

This clonotype has just a few counts. The rearrangement links TRBV28 to TRBJ2-7; 8 nucleotides align to TRBD1. The V gene's germline CDR1 is MDHEN and CDR2 SYDVKM. This CDR3 comprises 16 residues. Trimming at V came to 5 bases and at J to 0 bases, leaving 9 bases not matched to a gene. The CDR3 region is CASSPPRTGSSYEQYF. Here the CDR3 DNA reads TGTGCCAGCAGTCCCCCCCGGACAGGGAGCTCCTACGAGCAGTACTTC.

This clonotype showed up just a few times. The genes are TRBV5-1 and TRBJ1-3; D uncertain. This CDR3 contains 16 residues. Germline CDR1 reads SGHRS; CDR2 reads YFSETQ. V was shortened by 0 bases and J by 0 bases, with 10 bases between the two germline ends. The CDR3 nucleotides read TGCGCCAGCAGCTTGGCGCGGAGCCTCTCTGGAAACACCATATATTTT. It encodes CASSLARSLSGNTIYF.

There are many counts of this clonotype. The J gene is TRBJ2-1, the V gene TRBV24-1; 9 bases align to TRBD2. The germline gives CDR1 KGHDR, CDR2 SFDVKD. This CDR3 has 14 amino acids. V lost 2 bases and J lost 8; bases outside the gene matches: 3. As DNA, the CDR3 is TGTGCCACCAGTGATTGGACTAGCGTGCATGAGCAGTTCTTC. Its translation is CATSDWTSVHEQFF.

The chain links TRBV28 to TRBJ2-5; tentatively, D is TRBD2 (6 bases). Per germline, CDR1 MDHEN and CDR2 SYDVKM. Trimming shortened V by 5 bases and J by 2 bases, and 21 bases separated the two germline ends. The CDR3 runs to 17 residues. The DNA for the CDR3 is TGTGCCAGCAGTAGATGGGTCCCTAGCGAATTACAAGAGACCCAGTACTTC. This encodes CASSRWVPSELQETQYF.

J is TRBJ2-1 and V is TRBV4-2; D call uncertain. Trimming removed 1 base at V and 6 bases at J, with 7 bases between. The CDR3 totals 13 residues. Per germline, CDR1 LGHNA and CDR2 YNFKEQ. The CDR3 region is CASSQGRLNEQFF. CDR3 DNA: TGTGCCAGCAGCCAAGGGAGACTCAATGAGCAGTTCTTC.

This clonotype was picked up a small number of times. As DNA, the CDR3 is TGCAGTGTCAAGCGGAATTACGAGCAGTACTTC. This translates into CSVKRNYEQYF. The chain employs TRBV20-1 and TRBJ2-7, with D possibly being TRBD2 (5 bases). V dropped 7 bases and J dropped 4 bases, with 11 bases sitting between them. The length of the CDR3 is 11 residues. The germline CDR1 and CDR2 sequences are DFQATT and SNEGSKA (reference sequence).

CDR3 DNA sequence: TGCGCCAGCAGCCCCAGGGGTGGCAATCAGCCCCAGCATTTT. It yields the protein CASSPRGGNQPQHF. The V call is TRBV5-1, the J call TRBJ1-5; weak D call: TRBD1 (6 bases). The CDR3 is 14 amino acids. V shed 4 bases and J shed 2 bases, with 10 bases lying between them. Germline CDR1 is SGHRS and CDR2 is YFSETQ.

This clonotype was counted ten times or more. The V and J genes are TRBV15 and TRBJ1-2; D is ambiguous. There are 13 residues in the CDR3. The V and J ends lost 0 bases and 5 bases respectively, with 7 bases between them. Germline CDR1 reads LNHNV; CDR2 reads YYDKDF (reference sequence). DNA of the CDR3: TGTGCCACCAGCAGAGAAACCTCGTATGGCTACACCTTC. This encodes CATSRETSYGYTF.

The chain combines TRBV5-1 with TRBJ2-3, with D unresolved. Looked up from germline, CDR1 is SGHRS and CDR2 is YFSETQ. The V end lost 2 bases, the J end lost 0 bases, and 13 bases lay between the germline ends. This CDR3 contains 16 residues. The CDR3 DNA reads as TGCGCCAGCAGCTTCTTCTGGGGTCCTAGCACAGATACGCAGTATTTT. Translating gives CASSFFWGPSTDTQYF.

This clonotype was observed a handful of times. This rearrangement joins TRBV7-8 to TRBJ1-4; D unresolved. The germline gives CDR1 SGHVS, CDR2 FQNEAQ. The CDR3 length is 12 residues. The V end was cut by 9 bases, the J end by 8 bases, with 13 bases between. This CDR3 reads CASALLREKLFF. The CDR3, as DNA: TGTGCCAGTGCCCTGCTTCGAGAAAAACTGTTTTTT. Full variable domain (rest looked up from reference TRBV7-8 and TRBJ1-4): GAGVSQSPRYKVAKRGQDVALRCDPISGHVSLFWYQQALGQGPEFLTYFQNEAQLDKSGLPSDRFFAERPEGSVSTLKIQRTQQEDSAVYLCASALLREKLFFGSGTQLSVL.

In regard to this clonotype: Germline is not matched at one junction end, which may reflect a read error. The V call is TRBV9, the J call TRBJ2-7; the D gene is possibly TRBD2 (5 bases). CDR1 is SGDLS, CDR2 YYNGEE, per germline. There are 14 residues in the CDR3. CDR3 DNA sequence: TGTGCCAGCAGCGTAGGCGTAGCGAACTACGAGCAGAACTTC. As protein: CASSVGVANYEQNF.

The gene calls are TRBV20-1 and TRBJ2-3; 7 bases are a match to TRBD1. Trimming took 2 bases from V and 0 from J; bases not matched to a gene: 11. The CDR3 is 17 amino acids. CDR1 and CDR2 from the germline V gene are DFQATT and SNEGSKA (reference sequence). CDR3 protein: CSARTAYRGISTDTQYF. The DNA for the CDR3 is TGCAGTGCTAGAACAGCCTACAGGGGAATAAGCACAGATACGCAGTATTTT.

The chain links TRBV20-1 to TRBJ2-7, with TRBD1 identical over 11 bases. Germline CDR1 reads DFQATT; CDR2 reads SNEGSKA (reference sequence). The CDR3 is 14 amino acids. The V segment lost 6 bases and the J segment 6 bases; nucleotides outside the gene matches: 10. The CDR3 protein is CSALSQDRGLEQYF. The CDR3 coding sequence is TGCAGTGCCCTATCTCAGGACAGGGGGCTCGAGCAGTACTTC.

This clonotype was seen just once. The gene calls are TRBV12-3 or TRBV12-4 and TRBJ1-2, with a possible D match to TRBD1 (5 bases). The germline V and J ends were trimmed by 5 bases and 4 bases, with 11 bases remaining between them. The CDR3 covers 13 residues. CDR3 nucleotide sequence: TGTGCCAGCAGTCCCTCGACAGTCTATGGCTACACCTTC. This sequence encodes CASSPSTVYGYTF.

V is TRBV7-2 and J is TRBJ1-5; perhaps TRBD1 as D (6 bases). V was trimmed by 3 bases and J by 10 bases, leaving 10 bases between them. Germline V gives CDR1 SGHTA, CDR2 FQGNSA. CDR3 length equals 12 residues. The CDR3, as DNA: TGTGCCAGCAGCTTCGTGGGACACCCCCAGCATTTT. Its protein product is CASSFVGHPQHF.

The rearrangement links TRBV3-1 to TRBJ1-2; D remains unclear. The germline gives CDR1 LGHDT, CDR2 YNNKEL (reference sequence). The germline V and J ends were trimmed by 2 bases and 8 bases, with 15 bases remaining between them. The CDR3 sequence is 14 residues long. The CDR3 region has the DNA TGTGCCAGCAGCCAACACGGAAGCGGGAACGGCTACACCTTC. Translation gives CASSQHGSGNGYTF.

This chain uses TRBV27 with TRBJ2-7; 7 bases agree with TRBD1. The junction had 2 bases not matched to a gene; V was cut back by 2 bases and J by 4 bases. CDR1 and CDR2 (germline): MNHEY, SMNVEV (reference sequence). The CDR3 totals 13 residues. CDR3 loop: CASSLKGQYEQYF. In nucleotides, the CDR3 is TGTGCCAGCAGTTTAAAGGGACAGTACGAGCAGTACTTC.

This clonotype was observed a few times. The V and J genes are TRBV29-1 and TRBJ1-1; D might be TRBD1 (5 bases). Germline lookup yields CDR1 SQVTM and CDR2 ANQGSEA. V dropped 4 bases and J dropped 4 bases, with 7 bases sitting between them. This CDR3 spans 11 amino acids. For the CDR3, the DNA is TGCAGCGTTGTAGGGACCACTGAAGCTTTCTTT. As protein: CSVVGTTEAFF.

A single count supports this clonotype. This chain connects TRBV5-1 to TRBJ2-1; possibly TRBD2 for D (6 bases). Germline V lookup: CDR1 SGHRS, CDR2 YFSETQ. The CDR3 consists of 15 residues. V gave up 3 bases and J gave up 1 base, with 11 bases separating them. The CDR3, as DNA: TGCGCCAGCAGCTCTTTTGCGGGATCCTACAATGAGCAGTTCTTC. Translating gives CASSSFAGSYNEQFF.

There are many counts of this clonotype. The chain has TRBV28 and TRBJ1-5; maybe TRBD1 (6 bases). This CDR3 is 17 amino acids long. The V gene's germline CDR1 is MDHEN and CDR2 SYDVKM. V gave up 7 bases and J gave up 0 bases, with 19 bases separating them. CDR3 in amino acids: CASTLHTGGLSNQPQHF. In DNA, the CDR3 is TGTGCCAGCACCTTACATACCGGGGGGCTTAGCAATCAGCCCCAGCATTTT.

This clonotype came up a few times. The CDR3 spells CASSLGGRGSYEQYF. DNA for the CDR3: TGTGCCAGCAGCCTCGGGGGGAGGGGCTCCTACGAGCAGTACTTC. The rearrangement uses TRBV12-3 or TRBV12-4 and TRBJ2-7; 7 nucleotides match TRBD2. After removal of 6 bases from V and 0 bases from J, the junction contained 8 bases not matched to a gene. The CDR3 sequence is 15 residues long.

This clonotype has a count of ten or more. The chain couples TRBV30 to TRBJ1-4; D gene unclear. The CDR3 extends over 12 amino acids. Trimming removed 2 bases at V and 5 bases at J, with 6 bases between. CDR1 and CDR2 from the germline V gene are GTSNPN and SVGIG (reference sequence). CDR3: CAWSLRNEKLFF. Here the CDR3 DNA reads TGTGCCTGGAGTTTGAGGAATGAAAAACTGTTTTTT.

The V and J genes are TRBV4-2 and TRBJ2-1; 9 bases map to TRBD1. The germline V gene has CDR1 LGHNA and CDR2 YNFKEQ. This CDR3 contains 15 residues. The junction had 3 bases not matched to a gene; V was cut back by 4 bases and J by 2 bases. The CDR3, as DNA: TGTGCCAGCAGCCCCCGGGACAGGGCCTACAATGAGCAGTTCTTC. Encoded protein: CASSPRDRAYNEQFF.